The clone carrying this TCR beta chain came up a few times. Its antigen remains unidentified. The data were taken from a study of cytomegalovirus exposure and HLA in healthy donors. Study-level points and caveats: Of the V segments, some could not be distinguished, including TRBV6-2 and TRBV6-3, and were excluded.

60 Vbeta and 13 Jbeta primers were used in PCR. Clones were read by immunoSEQ multiplex PCR, and TCRdb kept only the in-frame ones, dropping some. The table has 100,000 to 140,000 clones, approximately 79% seen once. V gave up 1 base and J gave up 6 bases; unmatched junction bases: 5. The CDR3 length is 17 residues. Germline loops: CDR1 LGHNA, CDR2 YSLEER. Those who donated were healthy bone marrow donors. The clonotype was recovered from a man younger than 35 in good health and CMV-seronegative. Sequencing input: PBMCs. This chain uses TRBV4-3 with TRBJ2-1, with 14 nucleotides matching TRBD2. CDR3 sequence reads: CASSQGLTSGGGNEQFF. The CDR3 DNA reads TGCGCCAGCAGCCAAGGCCTGACTAGCGGGGGGGGCAATGAGCAGTTCTTC.